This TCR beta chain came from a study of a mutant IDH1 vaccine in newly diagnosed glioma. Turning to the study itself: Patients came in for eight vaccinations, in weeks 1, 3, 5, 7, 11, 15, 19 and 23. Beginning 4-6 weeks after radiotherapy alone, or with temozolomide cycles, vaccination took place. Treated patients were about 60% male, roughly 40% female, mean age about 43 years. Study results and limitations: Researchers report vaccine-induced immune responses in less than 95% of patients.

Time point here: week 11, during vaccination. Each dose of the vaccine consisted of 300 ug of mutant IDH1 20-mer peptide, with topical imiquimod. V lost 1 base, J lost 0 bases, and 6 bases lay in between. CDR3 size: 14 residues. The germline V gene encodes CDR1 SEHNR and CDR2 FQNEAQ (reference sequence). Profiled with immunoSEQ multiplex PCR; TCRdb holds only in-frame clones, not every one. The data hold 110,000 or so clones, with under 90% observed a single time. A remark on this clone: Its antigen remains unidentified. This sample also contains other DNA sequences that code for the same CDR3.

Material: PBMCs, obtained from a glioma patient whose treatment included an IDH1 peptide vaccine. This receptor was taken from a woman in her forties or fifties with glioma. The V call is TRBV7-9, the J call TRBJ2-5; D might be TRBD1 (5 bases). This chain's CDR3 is CASSLEGHQETQYF. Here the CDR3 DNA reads TGTGCCAGCAGCTTAGAGGGGCACCAAGAGACCCAGTACTTC. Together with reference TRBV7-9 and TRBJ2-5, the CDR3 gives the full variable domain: DTGVSQNPRHKITKRGQNVTFRCDPISEHNRLYWYRQTLGQGPEFLTYFQNEAQLEKSRLLSDRFSAERPKGSFSTLEIQRTEQGDSAMYLCASSLEGHQETQYFGPGTRLLVL.